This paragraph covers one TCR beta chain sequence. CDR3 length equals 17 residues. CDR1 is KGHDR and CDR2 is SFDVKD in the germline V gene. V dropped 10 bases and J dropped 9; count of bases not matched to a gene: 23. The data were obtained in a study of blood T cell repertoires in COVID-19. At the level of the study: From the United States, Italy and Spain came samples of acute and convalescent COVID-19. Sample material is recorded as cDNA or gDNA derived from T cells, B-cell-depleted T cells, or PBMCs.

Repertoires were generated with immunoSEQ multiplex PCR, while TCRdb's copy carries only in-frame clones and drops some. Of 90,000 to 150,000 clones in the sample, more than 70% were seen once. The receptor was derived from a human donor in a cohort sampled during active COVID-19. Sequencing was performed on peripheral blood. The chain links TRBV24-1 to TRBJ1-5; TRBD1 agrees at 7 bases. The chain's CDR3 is CATYREGVRGQKRPQHF. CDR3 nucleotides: TGTGCCACTTACCGGGAGGGGGTCCGGGGACAGAAGCGGCCCCAGCATTTT.